These 5 T cell receptor beta chains came from one sample sequenced in a study of shared clonotypes between healthy human individuals. CD45RO-negative cells were positively selected for CCR7, leaving out terminally differentiated effector memory CD45RA+ cells. TCRdb keeps only in-frame clones here, not all; method: immunoSEQ multiplex PCR. Of 2 million to 2.5 million clones listed, about 92% are singletons. Input material: naive CD8+ T cells from PBMCs. The source is a man aged 18 to 29 in good health. Some clones in this sample may be carry-over from other donors' samples.

This rearrangement joins TRBV6-5 to TRBJ2-1; D is possibly TRBD1 (6 bases). Trimming pared 2 bases from V and 6 bases from J, leaving 17 bases between. The germline V gene encodes CDR1 MNHEY and CDR2 SVGAGI. The CDR3 length is 16 residues. The CDR3, as DNA: TGTGCCAGCAGTTACCAGCCGACAGGCAGCGGCAATGAGCAGTTCTTC. It specifies CASSYQPTGSGNEQFF.

The chain combines TRBV27 with TRBJ2-7, with 7 bases fitting TRBD1. CDR1 is MNHEY, CDR2 SMNVEV, per germline (reference sequence). CDR3 length: 12 residues. The ends lost 6 bases at V and 4 bases at J; junction bases unmatched: 3. DNA for the CDR3: TGTGCCAGCAGGGGGACAGAATACGAGCAGTACTTC. This codes for CASRGTEYEQYF.

A note on this clone: The same CDR3 can be traced to other DNA sequences in this sample. V usage is TRBV6-6 and J usage is TRBJ1-1; D ambiguous. The ends were cut back, 0 bases at V and 1 base at J, with 0 bases in the middle. CDR1 and CDR2 (germline): MNHNY, SVGAGI (reference sequence). The CDR3 contains 12 residues. CDR3 in amino acids: CASSYSNTEAFF. In nucleotides, the CDR3 is TGTGCCAGCAGTTACTCGAACACTGAAGCTTTCTTT.

This clone was detected only once. The chain carries TRBV27 and TRBJ2-7; D is perhaps TRBD1 or TRBD2 (5 bases each). Trimming removed 5 bases at V and 4 bases at J, with 12 bases between. The CDR3 totals 13 residues. Germline lookup yields CDR1 MNHEY and CDR2 SMNVEV (reference sequence). CDR3 coding DNA: TGTGCCAGCAGTATGGGGGATTGGTACGAGCAGTACTTC. It codes for CASSMGDWYEQYF.

Details on this clone: In the same sample, other DNA sequences code for this CDR3. The rearrangement uses TRBV19 and TRBJ1-5, with D possibly TRBD1 on 5 matching bases. The V gene's germline CDR1 is LNHDA and CDR2 SQIVND (reference sequence). V shed 6 bases and J shed 0 bases, with 12 bases lying between them. This CDR3 comprises 15 residues. Written as DNA, the CDR3 is TGTGCCAGTAGCCCGGGACTTTATAGCAATCAGCCCCAGCATTTT. This encodes CASSPGLYSNQPQHF.